The 15 T cell receptor beta chains reported below all come from one sample, sequenced in a study of blood T cells in healthy people across ages. Through a sample-barcoded 5' primer and a J-beta primer mix, a second PCR was run for roughly 7 to 12 cycles. TCRdb independently ran MiXCR on the 5' RACE reads; one entry per CDR3 protein. The sample yields about 1.5 million distinct CDR3 sequences, approximately 42% seen once. The source material was blood. The receptors originated from a young woman in good health.

The CDR3 spells CASSPGEGTFDFYEQYF. DNA of the CDR3: TGCGCCAGCAGCCCCGGTGAGGGGACATTTGATTTCTACGAGCAGTACTTC. The J gene is TRBJ2-7, the V gene TRBV5-1; tentatively, D is TRBD1 (6 bases). The CDR3 runs 17 residues. Germline CDR1 and CDR2: SGHRS and YFSETQ. V was clipped by 4 bases and J by 3 bases, with 23 bases between them.

The rearrangement joins TRBV28 to TRBJ1-2; the D is unclear. The germline gives CDR1 MDHEN, CDR2 SYDVKM. The ends were cut back, 4 bases at V and 4 bases at J, with 7 bases in the middle. The CDR3 has 12 amino acids. The CDR3 reads CASSSSAYGYTF. The CDR3 DNA reads as TGTGCCAGCAGTTCGAGTGCCTATGGCTACACCTTC.

Ten or more counts support this clonotype. The chain links TRBV11-3 to TRBJ2-5; no reliable D call. Germline CDR1 reads SGHNT; CDR2 reads YENEEA. CDR3 length: 13 residues. V lost 5 bases, J lost 1 base, and 8 bases lay in between. In nucleotides, the CDR3 is TGTGCCAGCAGCAGTACTATCCAAGAGACCCAGTACTTC. This codes for CASSSTIQETQYF.

Only a few counts were recorded for this clonotype. The V gene is TRBV3-1, the J gene TRBJ1-2; D unclear. From germline, CDR1 is LGHDT and CDR2 YNNKEL (reference sequence). The CDR3 runs to 17 residues. V was shortened by 2 bases and J by 1 base, with 17 bases between the two germline ends. CDR3 nucleotide sequence: TGTGCCAGCAGCCAACCCGGGGAAGGCAGCCTTAACTATGGCTACACCTTC. Protein: CASSQPGEGSLNYGYTF.

This clonotype was counted a single time. The gene calls are TRBV20-1 and TRBJ2-1, with 8 positions matching TRBD2. With 5 bases clipped from V and 10 bases from J, the junction kept 10 bases outside the gene matches. CDR1 and CDR2 from the germline V gene are DFQATT and SNEGSKA (reference sequence). This CDR3 spans 13 amino acids. CDR3 protein: CSAERENPYEQFF. Here the CDR3 DNA reads TGCAGTGCTGAGCGGGAGAACCCCTACGAGCAGTTCTTC.

V and J are TRBV27 and TRBJ2-6; D remains ambiguous. Trimming removed 5 bases from V and 0 bases from J, with 14 bases in between. The CDR3 spans 17 residues. Per germline, CDR1 MNHEY and CDR2 SMNVEV (reference sequence). As DNA, the CDR3 is TGTGCCAGCAGTCCTTTCGGCAGCCCCTCTGGGGCCAACGTCCTGACTTTC. Protein product: CASSPFGSPSGANVLTF. Full variable domain (rest looked up from reference TRBV27 and TRBJ2-6): EAQVTQNPRYLITVTGKKLTVTCSQNMNHEYMSWYRQDPGLGLRQIYYSMNVEVTDKGDVPEGYKVSRKEKRNFPLILESPSPNQTSLYFCASSPFGSPSGANVLTFGAGSRLTVL.

The rearrangement links TRBV29-1 to TRBJ1-2; TRBD1 is a possible D gene (6 bases). The V and J ends lost 4 bases and 2 bases respectively, with 17 bases between them. The CDR3 is 15 amino acids. The germline gives CDR1 SQVTM, CDR2 ANQGSEA. The CDR3 reads CSVAPRQVPNYGYTF. The CDR3, as DNA: TGCAGCGTTGCGCCCAGACAGGTTCCCAACTATGGCTACACCTTC.

The rearrangement joins TRBV5-5 to TRBJ2-2; 7 nucleotides agree with TRBD1. CDR3 size: 17 residues. Germline values: CDR1 SGHKS, CDR2 YYEKEE (reference sequence). V was clipped by 4 bases and J by 0 bases; unmatched bases: 9. CDR3 sequence (DNA): TGTGCCAGCAGCATTCGCAGGGGGTCCACGAACACCGGGGAGCTGTTTTTT. Protein: CASSIRRGSTNTGELFF.

This clonotype was observed at least ten times. The chain is built from TRBV20-1 and TRBJ1-1; D gene unclear. Per the germline V gene, CDR1 is DFQATT and CDR2 is SNEGSKA (reference sequence). V lost 0 bases and J 0 bases, leaving 5 bases between the germline ends. This CDR3 comprises 13 residues. CDR3 amino acids: CSARDSLNTEAFF. The CDR3 nucleotides read TGCAGTGCTAGAGATTCGCTGAACACTGAAGCTTTCTTT.

This clonotype was seen a few times. The chain couples TRBV20-1 to TRBJ2-3, with D perhaps TRBD1 or TRBD2 (5 bases each). Germline V gene data show CDR1 as DFQATT and CDR2 as SNEGSKA (reference sequence). V lost 3 bases and J lost 3, with 16 bases in between. This CDR3 region has 15 residues. Written as DNA, the CDR3 is TGCAGTGCTAGTTCGATTCCGGGGCTAACAGATACGCAGTATTTT. Protein product: CSASSIPGLTDTQYF.

V gene TRBV7-9 combines with J gene TRBJ1-1, with D unresolved. CDR1 and CDR2 (germline): SEHNR, FQNEAQ (reference sequence). This CDR3 region has 12 residues. V was shortened by 5 bases and J by 4 bases, with 8 bases between the two germline ends. The CDR3 DNA reads TGTGCCAGCAGCAAAACGAGCACTGAAGCTTTCTTT. It is translated as CASSKTSTEAFF.

This clonotype showed up just a few times. The genes are TRBV20-1 and TRBJ2-5; 8 positions agree with TRBD2. The CDR3 totals 14 residues. The germline gives CDR1 DFQATT, CDR2 SNEGSKA (reference sequence). With V trimmed by 7 bases and J by 2 bases, 9 bases remained unmatched. The CDR3 DNA sequence: TGCAGTGTGTACCGGGGGGGGAGTCAAGAGACCCAGTACTTC. Its protein product is CSVYRGGSQETQYF.

J is TRBJ2-3 and V is TRBV29-1; 7 positions agree with TRBD2. The trim removed 1 base at V and 1 base at J, leaving 5 bases unmatched. The germline V gene encodes CDR1 SQVTM and CDR2 ANQGSEA. CDR3 length equals 15 residues. The CDR3 DNA is TGCAGCGTTGAAGGAACCCTAGCGGGCACAGATACGCAGTATTTT. Amino acid sequence: CSVEGTLAGTDTQYF.

The CDR3 loop is CSGKQTGANYGYTF. DNA for the CDR3: TGCAGTGGCAAACAGACAGGGGCGAACTATGGCTACACCTTC. The V call is TRBV20-1, the J call TRBJ1-2; 8 nucleotides agree with TRBD1. Germline V gene data show CDR1 as DFQATT and CDR2 as SNEGSKA (reference sequence). V shed 7 bases, J shed 2 bases, and the junction held 9 bases outside the gene matches. The CDR3 loop spans 14 amino acids.

This clonotype appeared a few times. The chain links TRBV3-1 to TRBJ2-6, with D hard to call. This CDR3 contains 17 residues. Germline V gene lookup returns CDR1 LGHDT and CDR2 YNNKEL (reference sequence). V was pared by 4 bases and J by 0 bases, with 13 bases between. In nucleotides, the CDR3 is TGTGCCAGCAGCCCAAGTGGGGTTGTCTCTGGGGCCAACGTCCTGACTTTC. It encodes CASSPSGVVSGANVLTF.